This TCR beta chain stems from a study of identical twins (dated by TCRdb to the mid-2010s). Context from the whole study: To test whether fetal clonotypes persist, this study deep-sequenced TCR alpha and beta repertoires from monozygotic twins, from unrelated adults of various ages, and from cord blood. To rule out contamination, the twin experiments were replicated at different times with different library preparation protocols.

All donors were healthy Caucasians. Three pairs of female monozygotic twins, all aged about 18 to 30 years, were included in the twin cohort. Positive isolation kits from Invitrogen were used to isolate the CD4+ and CD8+ T cell populations. The full study reports these points: Because the same donors could not be followed over many years, conclusions were based on cross-sectional statistical analysis. Abundant cord blood beta clonotypes had fewer insertions, young adult naive repertoires showed a similar but weaker trend, and memory repertoires showed no such trend. Zero-insertion analyses could be partly confounded by invariant T cells such as MAIT and iNKT, though diverse VJ usage argued against such confounding for most clonotypes. Compared with coincidental sharing between unrelated individuals, out-of-frame TCR alpha sequences shared between twins had an excess of sequences with low generation probability. The excess sharing between twins in beta out-of-frame sequences was weaker because fewer shared sequences reduced the signal-to-noise ratio. In monozygotic twins, out-of-frame TCR alpha sharing was systematically underestimated by recombination models, although the models agreed with sharing between unrelated individuals.

This clonotype has just a few counts. The target of this receptor is not known. No clone much larger than this one lies a single base away; base qualities are absent. The germline V and J ends show losses of 6 bases and 6 bases respectively, and no gene match explains 5 bases of the junction. Counted from cysteine to valine, this CDR3 has 12 amino acids. Here the CDR3 DNA is all that survives: 36 bases in frame from base 1. Receptors were amplified or captured by 5' RACE. Sequenced on an Illumina HiSeq 2000. Template switching introduced a universal primer binding site; the final cDNA contained a unique molecular identifier, enabling accurate counting of TCR cDNA molecules. First-strand cDNA for TCR alpha and beta chains was synthesized from specific primers in the conserved constant-segment region. To control for contamination, each cDNA library was double barcoded with a SMART-Mk sample barcode plus Illumina barcodes. TruSeq adapter sequences and Illumina sample barcodes were added in two successive PCR steps. The TCR alpha and beta cDNA libraries were sequenced on the Illumina HiSeq platform using custom primers. Under the source paper's analysis protocol: MiGEC was used to process raw reads and extract unique molecular identifiers, and MiXCR was used to find CDR3 positions. For each individual, recombination models were inferred using an EM algorithm with the repgenHMM and IGoR tools. The analysis of shared clonotypes was done with the tcR package in R, with sharing normalized by the product of cloneset sizes. To study raw recombination free of thymic and clonal selection effects, out-of-frame nonproductive sequences were analyzed. TCRdb trimmed the raw reads at Q25, called clones with MiXCR and kept productive beta chains. Each record represents a unique CDR3 protein, reported with the most common genes and DNA among its rows. TCRdb, not the original authors, processed these V and J calls. The sample table records about 220,000 distinct CDR3 sequences; 6.5% to 9% of these occur just once. The ten top clones hold under 6% of the sample.

This sample also appeared in a second study, on yellow fever vaccine responses in identical twins. The second paper states: According to the authors, in identical twins the way T cells responded to vaccination appeared partly convergent and partly personalized. In the study, vaccine-responding T cell clones were precisely tracked in identical twins.

This TCR was recovered from a woman aged 18-29 years in good health. The rearrangement combines TRBV12-3 or TRBV12-4 with TRBJ2-7, and 7 junction bases match TRBD1. Sequenced material: CD8+ T cells sorted from blood. In nucleotide form, the sequence is TGTGCCAGCAGCCCCACAGGGGTCGAGCAGTACGTC. Translated, it gives CASSPTGVEQYV.